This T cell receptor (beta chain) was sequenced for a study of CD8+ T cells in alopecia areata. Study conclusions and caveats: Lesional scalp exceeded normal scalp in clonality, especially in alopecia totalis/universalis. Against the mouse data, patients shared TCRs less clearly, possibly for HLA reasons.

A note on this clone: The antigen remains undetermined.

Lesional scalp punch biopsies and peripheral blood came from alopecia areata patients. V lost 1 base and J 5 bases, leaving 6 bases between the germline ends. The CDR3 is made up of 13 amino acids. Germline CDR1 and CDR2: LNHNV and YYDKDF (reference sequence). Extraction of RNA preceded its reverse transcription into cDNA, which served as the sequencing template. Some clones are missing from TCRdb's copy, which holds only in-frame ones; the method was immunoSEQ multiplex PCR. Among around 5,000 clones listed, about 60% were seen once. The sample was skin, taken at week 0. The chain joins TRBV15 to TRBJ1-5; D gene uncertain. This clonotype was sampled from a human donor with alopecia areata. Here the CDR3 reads CATSRGVDQPQHF. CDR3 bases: TGTGCCACCAGCAGAGGCGTAGATCAGCCCCAGCATTTT.